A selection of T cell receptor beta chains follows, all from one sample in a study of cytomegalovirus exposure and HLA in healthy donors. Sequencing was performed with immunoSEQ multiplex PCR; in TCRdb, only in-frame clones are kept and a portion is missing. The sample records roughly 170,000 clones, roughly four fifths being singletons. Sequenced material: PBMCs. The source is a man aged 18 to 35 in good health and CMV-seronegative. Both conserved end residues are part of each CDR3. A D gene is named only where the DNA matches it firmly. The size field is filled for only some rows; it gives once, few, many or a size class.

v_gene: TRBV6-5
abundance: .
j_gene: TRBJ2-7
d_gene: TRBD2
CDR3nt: TGTGCCAGCTTAGGGAGGGGTGGTCCCTACGAGCAGTACTTC
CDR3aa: CASLGRGGPYEQYF

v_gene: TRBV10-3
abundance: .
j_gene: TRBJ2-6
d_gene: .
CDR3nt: TGTGCCATAGGTGAGGAGACAGCCGACGTCCTGACTTTC
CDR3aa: CAIGEETADVLTF

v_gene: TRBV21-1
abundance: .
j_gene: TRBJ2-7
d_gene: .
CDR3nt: TGTGCCAGCAGGGGGCCAGCCAGCTACGAGCAGTACTTC
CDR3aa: CASRGPASYEQYF

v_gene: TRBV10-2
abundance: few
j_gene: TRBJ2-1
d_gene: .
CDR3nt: TGCGCCAGCAGTGAGTCAGGGGGTTCCTACAATGAGCAGTTCTTC
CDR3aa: CASSESGGSYNEQFF

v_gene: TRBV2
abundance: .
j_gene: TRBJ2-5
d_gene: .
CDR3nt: TGTGCCAGCAGTGATGGCAGGCAAGAGACCCAGTACTTC
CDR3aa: CASSDGRQETQYF

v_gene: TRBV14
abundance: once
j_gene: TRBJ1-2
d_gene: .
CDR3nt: TGTGCCAGCAGCCCTAGTCGACAGGTCCTCTTCTATGGCTACACCTTC
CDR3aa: CASSPSRQVLFYGYTF

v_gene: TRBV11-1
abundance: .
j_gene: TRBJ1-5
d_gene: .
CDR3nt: TGTGCCAGCAGCTTAGGGGAGGCAGGGCCCCAGCATTTT
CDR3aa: CASSLGEAGPQHF

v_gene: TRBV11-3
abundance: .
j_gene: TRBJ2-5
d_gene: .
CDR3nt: TGTGCCAGCAGCTTAAACGGTTATCAAGAGACCCAGTACTTC
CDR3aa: CASSLNGYQETQYF

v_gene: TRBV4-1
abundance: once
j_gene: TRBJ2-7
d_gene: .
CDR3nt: TGCGCCAGCAGCCAAGATGGGAGTCGCGGGTTCTACGAGCAGTACTTC
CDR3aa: CASSQDGSRGFYEQYF

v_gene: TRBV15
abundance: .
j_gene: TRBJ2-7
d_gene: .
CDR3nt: TGTGCCACCAGCAGAGGAAGCAGCGGATCCTACGAGCAGTACTTC
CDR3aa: CATSRGSSGSYEQYF

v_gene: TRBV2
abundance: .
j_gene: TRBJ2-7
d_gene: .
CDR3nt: TGTGCCAGCAGTGAGGGGCAGGGCATCTACGAGCAGTACTTC
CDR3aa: CASSEGQGIYEQYF

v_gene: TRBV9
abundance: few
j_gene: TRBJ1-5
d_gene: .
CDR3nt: TGTGCCAGCAGCGTAGCGGGGGAGAGCAATCAGCCCCAGCATTTT
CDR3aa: CASSVAGESNQPQHF

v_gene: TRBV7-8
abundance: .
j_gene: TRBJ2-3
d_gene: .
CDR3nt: TGTGCCAGCAGCTTATATCTAAACACAGATACGCAGTATTTT
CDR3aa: CASSLYLNTDTQYF

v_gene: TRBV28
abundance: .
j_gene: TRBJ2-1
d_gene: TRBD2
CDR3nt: TGTGCCAGCAGTCTCACCCTAGCGGGAGGGCCGCTGGGCTCCTACAATGAGCAGTTCTTC
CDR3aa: CASSLTLAGGPLGSYNEQFF

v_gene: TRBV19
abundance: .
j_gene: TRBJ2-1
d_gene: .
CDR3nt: TGTGCCAGTACCGACAGGAGAGAGGGGGTCTACAATGAGCAGTTCTTC
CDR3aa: CASTDRREGVYNEQFF

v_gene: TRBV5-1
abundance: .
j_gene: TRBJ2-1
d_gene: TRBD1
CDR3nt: TGCGCCAGCAGCTGGGGACAGGGCTGGTACAATGAGCAGTTCTTC
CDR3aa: CASSWGQGWYNEQFF

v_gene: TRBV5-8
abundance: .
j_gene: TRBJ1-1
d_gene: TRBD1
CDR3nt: TGTGCCAGCAGCTTGTTTTACAGGGGATTCCACACTGAAGCTTTCTTT
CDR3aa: CASSLFYRGFHTEAFF

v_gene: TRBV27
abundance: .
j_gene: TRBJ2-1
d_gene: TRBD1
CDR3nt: TGTGCCAGCAGACCACGACAGGGTACGTCCTCCTACAATGAGCAGTTCTTC
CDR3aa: CASRPRQGTSSYNEQFF

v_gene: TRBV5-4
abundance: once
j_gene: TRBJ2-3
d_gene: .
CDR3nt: TGTGCCAGCAGCCTGGTACCGGGTTCCCCACCAGATACGCAGTATTTT
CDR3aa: CASSLVPGSPPDTQYF

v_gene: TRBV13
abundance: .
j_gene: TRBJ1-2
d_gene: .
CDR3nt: TGTGCCAGCAGCTTTTTTAAGGGGTTTAGCTATGGCTACACCTTC
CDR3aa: CASSFFKGFSYGYTF

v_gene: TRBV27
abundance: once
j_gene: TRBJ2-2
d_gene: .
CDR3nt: TGTGCCAGCAGTCCTACCGGTGGTAACACCGGGGAGCTGTTTTTT
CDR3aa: CASSPTGGNTGELFF

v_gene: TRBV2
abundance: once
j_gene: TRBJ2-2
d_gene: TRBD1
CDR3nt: TGTGCCAGCAGTGGACAGGGATCCACCGGGGAGCTGTTTTTT
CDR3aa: CASSGQGSTGELFF

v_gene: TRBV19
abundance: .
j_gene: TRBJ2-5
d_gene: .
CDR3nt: TGTGCCAGTACACGCCCCGTGGGGGCTGTAGAGACCCAGTACTTC
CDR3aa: CASTRPVGAVETQYF

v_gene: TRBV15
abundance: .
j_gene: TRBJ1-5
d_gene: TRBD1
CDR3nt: TGTGCCACCAGCATCCAAAAAGGAACCGGGACAGGGATCATATCTCATTTT
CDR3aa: CATSIQKGTGTGIISHF

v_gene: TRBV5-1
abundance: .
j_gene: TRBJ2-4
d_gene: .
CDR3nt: TGCGCCAGCAGCTTGGATGGGCTGCTAAACATTCAGTACTTC
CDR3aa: CASSLDGLLNIQYF

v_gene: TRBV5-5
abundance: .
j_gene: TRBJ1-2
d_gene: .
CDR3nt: TGTGCCAGCAGCTTGGAACCGTTCAGGTCCTATGGCTACACCTTC
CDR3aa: CASSLEPFRSYGYTF

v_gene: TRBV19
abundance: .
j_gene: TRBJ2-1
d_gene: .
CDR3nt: TGTGCCAGTAAGAGACAGCAAGCCTACAATGAGCAGTTCTTC
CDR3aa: CASKRQQAYNEQFF

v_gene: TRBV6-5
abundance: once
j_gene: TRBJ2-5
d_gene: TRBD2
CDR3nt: TGTGCCAGCAGTTACTCGATGGCGGGAGTCAAAGAGACCCAGTACTTC
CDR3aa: CASSYSMAGVKETQYF

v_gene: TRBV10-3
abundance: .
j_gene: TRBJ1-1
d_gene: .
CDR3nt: TGTGCCATCAGTGATTGGGGCAGCCAGAACACTGAAGCTTTCTTT
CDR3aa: CAISDWGSQNTEAFF

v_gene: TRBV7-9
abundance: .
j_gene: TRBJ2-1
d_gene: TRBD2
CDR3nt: TGTGCCAGCAGCTTAGGGCGGGAGGAGTTCTTC
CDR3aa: CASSLGREEFF

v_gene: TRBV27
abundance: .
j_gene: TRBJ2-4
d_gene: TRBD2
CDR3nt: TGTGCCAGCAGTTTTGCGGGAGGGGGTAACATTCAGTACTTC
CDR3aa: CASSFAGGGNIQYF

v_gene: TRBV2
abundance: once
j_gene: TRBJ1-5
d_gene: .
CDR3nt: TGTGCCAGCAGTGAAGACAACCCTCAGCCCCAGCATTTT
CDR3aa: CASSEDNPQPQHF

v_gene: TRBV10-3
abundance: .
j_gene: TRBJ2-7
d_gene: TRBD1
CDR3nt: TGTGCCATCCGATTTGAGACAGGGACCTACGAGCAGTACTTC
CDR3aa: CAIRFETGTYEQYF

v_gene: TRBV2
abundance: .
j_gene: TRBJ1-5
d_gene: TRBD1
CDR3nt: TGTGCCAGCATGGGACAGGGTGATCAGCCCCAGCATTTT
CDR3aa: CASMGQGDQPQHF

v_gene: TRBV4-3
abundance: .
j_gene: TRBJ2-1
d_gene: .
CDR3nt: TGCGCCAGCAGCCAAGGCCTCTCGAGTCATGAGCAGTTCTTC
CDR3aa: CASSQGLSSHEQFF

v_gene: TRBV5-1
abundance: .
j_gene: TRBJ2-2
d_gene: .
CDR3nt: TGCGCCAGCAGCTTGGTCGGTGAGAACACCGGGGAGCTGTTTTTT
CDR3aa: CASSLVGENTGELFF

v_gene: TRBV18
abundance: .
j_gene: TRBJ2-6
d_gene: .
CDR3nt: TGTGCCAGCTCACCTAGCGGCAGGGGGTGGCTTGGGGCCAACGTCCTGACTTTC
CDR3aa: CASSPSGRGWLGANVLTF

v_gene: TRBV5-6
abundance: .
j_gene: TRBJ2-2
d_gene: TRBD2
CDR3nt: TGTGCCAGCAGCCGCATAGCGGGGCGGTCACCCGGGGAGCTGTTTTTT
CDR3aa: CASSRIAGRSPGELFF

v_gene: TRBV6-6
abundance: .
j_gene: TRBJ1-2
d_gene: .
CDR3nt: TGTGCCAGCAGTTACTCGATACTGAATGGCTACACCTTC
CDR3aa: CASSYSILNGYTF

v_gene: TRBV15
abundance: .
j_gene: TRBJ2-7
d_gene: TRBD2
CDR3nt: TGTGCCACCAGCAGAGAAAGACTAGCGGGAGTTTCCGAGCAGTACTTC
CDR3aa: CATSRERLAGVSEQYF

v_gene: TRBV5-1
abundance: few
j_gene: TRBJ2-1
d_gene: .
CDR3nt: TGCGCCAGCAGATCAGGGGGGAGCTCCTACAATGAGCAGTTCTTC
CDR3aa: CASRSGGSSYNEQFF